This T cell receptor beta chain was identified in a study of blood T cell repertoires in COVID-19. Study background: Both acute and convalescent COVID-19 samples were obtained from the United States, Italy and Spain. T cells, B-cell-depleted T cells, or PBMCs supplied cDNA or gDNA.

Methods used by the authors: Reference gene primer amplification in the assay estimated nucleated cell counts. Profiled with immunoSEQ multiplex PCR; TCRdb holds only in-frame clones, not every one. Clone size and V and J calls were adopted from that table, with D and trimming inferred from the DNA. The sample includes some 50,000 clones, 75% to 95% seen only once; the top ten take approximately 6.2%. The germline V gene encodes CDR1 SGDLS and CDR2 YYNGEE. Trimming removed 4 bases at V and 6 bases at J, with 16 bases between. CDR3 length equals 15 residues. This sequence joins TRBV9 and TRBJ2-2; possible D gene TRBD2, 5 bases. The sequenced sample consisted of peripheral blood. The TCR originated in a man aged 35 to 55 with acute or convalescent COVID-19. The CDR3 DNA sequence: TGTGCCAGCAGCCCATGGCGGGCGGATGCCGGGGAGCTGTTTTTT. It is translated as CASSPWRADAGELFF.